This passage covers 21 T cell receptor beta chains from one sample sequenced in a study of T cells in women clearing cervical HPV infection (dated by TCRdb to the late 2010s). Library method: the immunoSEQ multiplex PCR assay. The table comes from immuneACCESS by way of TCRdb, which keeps in-frame sequences with V and J called. Part of the clones is missing from these tables; in studies checked, under half for an unresolved V gene and the rest for unknown reasons. The sample's own table lists about 16,000 clones. Clones ranked in the top ten supply about 11% of the sample. Sequenced material: blood buffy coat. Receptors originate from a woman between 18 and 75 years old with a cervical HPV16 infection that either progressed to CIN3+ or cleared (not recorded which).

Remarks on this clone: The sequenced fragment ends 3 residues before the CDR3 boundary, so the rest is inferred from the germline J gene. The gene calls are TRBV2 and TRBJ2-1, with 10 nucleotides matching TRBD2. V lost 4 bases to trimming and J lost 7 bases; unmatched junction nucleotides: 7. The germline gives CDR1 SNHLY, CDR2 FYNNEI. The CDR3 has 15 amino acids. The CDR3 sequence: CASSAGTSESNEQFF. The sequenced part of the CDR3 DNA is TGTGCCAGCAGTGCCGGGACTAGCGAATCGAATGAG.

Turning to this clone: The CDR3 is cut off 3 residues early in the read; its end comes from the germline J gene. This chain uses TRBV29-1 with TRBJ1-2, with D uncertain. This CDR3 has 10 amino acids. Germline V gene data show CDR1 as SQVTM and CDR2 as ANQGSEA. The CDR3 protein is CSGSHNDYTF. CDR3 DNA, as far as it was read: TGCAGCGGATCCCACAATGAC.

As concerns this clone: The missing CDR3 end, 3 residues past where the read stops, is filled in from the germline J gene. The J gene is TRBJ1-2, the V gene TRBV6-2 or TRBV6-3; D ambiguous. Germline assignment: CDR1 MNHEY and CDR2 SVGEGT. This CDR3 region has 13 residues. The CDR3 sequence is CASSGDTSYDYTF. The part of the CDR3 DNA that was read is TGTGCCAGCAGCGGAGACACCTCCTACGAC.

As for this clone: From the germline J gene comes the end of the CDR3, since the read stops 3 residues before it. This rearrangement joins TRBV4-2 to TRBJ2-3; 11 bases agree with TRBD2. The V segment lost 4 bases and the J segment 5 bases; nucleotides outside the gene matches: 14. The CDR3 has 18 amino acids. Germline lookup yields CDR1 LGHNA and CDR2 YNFKEQ. The CDR3 region is CASSRDLTSGSNVDTQYF. Partial CDR3 DNA: TGTGCCAGCAGCCGAGACCTTACTAGCGGGAGTAATGTAGATACG.

With regard to this clone: The observed sequence ends 3 residues before the CDR3 terminus, with the missing tail filled in from the germline J gene. The genes are TRBV5-1 and TRBJ2-3; perhaps TRBD1 as D (5 bases). The CDR3 spans 15 residues. The germline gives CDR1 SGHRS, CDR2 YFSETQ. Trimming left V 4 bases short and J 2 bases short, with 14 bases between. CDR3 residues: CASSVDGHSTDTQYF. The sequenced part of the CDR3 DNA is TGCGCCAGCAGCGTTGACGGACACTCCACAGATACG.

Note on this clone: The read ends 3 residues before the CDR3 terminus; that terminus is restored from the germline J gene. The chain uses TRBV12-3 or TRBV12-4 and TRBJ2-1; D is ambiguous. This CDR3 region has 15 residues. Deletions cut 5 bases from V and 1 base from J, with 12 bases between. This CDR3 is CASSPQRASYNEQFF. The CDR3 DNA, read in part, is TGTGCCAGCAGTCCCCAAAGGGCTTCCTACAATGAG.

Note on this clone: The read stops 3 residues short of the end of the CDR3; the missing end is completed from the germline J gene. The rearrangement uses TRBV18 and TRBJ1-3; D is possibly TRBD1 (5 bases). V shed 3 bases and J shed 3 bases, with 18 bases lying between them. There are 17 residues in the CDR3. Germline V lookup: CDR1 KGHSH, CDR2 LQKENI. The CDR3 sequence is CASSPSQGYSFGNTIYF. The part of the CDR3 DNA that was read is TGTGCCAGCTCACCTTCTCAGGGTTACTCGTTTGGAAACACC.

Frequency places this clone as medium-sized. The read halts 3 residues ahead of the CDR3 end, with the missing end drawn from the germline J gene. The chain recombines TRBV6-4 with TRBJ2-5, with TRBD1 matching over 10 bases. The germline gives CDR1 MRHNA, CDR2 SNTAGT. The ends lost 5 bases at V and 5 bases at J; junction bases unmatched: 8. The CDR3 spans 15 residues. The CDR3 bases that were read are TGTGCCAGCAGTCCCACGACAGGGGGCTGGGAGACC. Its protein is CASSPTTGGWET. The full CDR3 is CASSPTTGGWETQYF.

Partial CDR3 DNA: TGTGCCATCAAGAGGCCTAGCGGGGGGGCTGGCGAG. Its translation: CAIKRPSGGAGE. The CDR3, in full, reads CAIKRPSGGAGEQYF. The chain carries TRBV10-3 and TRBJ2-7; 12 positions agree with TRBD2. From the germline J gene comes the end of the CDR3, since the read stops 3 residues before it. CDR1 ENHRY and CDR2 SYGVKD come from the germline V gene. With 7 bases clipped from V and 6 bases from J, the junction kept 10 bases outside the gene matches. This CDR3 is 15 amino acids long.

Comment on this clone: The read ends 3 residues shy of where the CDR3 ends; the end is completed using the germline J gene. The J gene is TRBJ1-6, the V gene TRBV19, with TRBD1 identical over 11 bases. Germline V CDR1 and CDR2: LNHDA, SQIVND (reference sequence). This CDR3 has 15 amino acids. J gave up 11 bases and V 4 bases, and 7 bases lay outside the gene matches. The DNA read from the CDR3 is TGTGCCAGTAGTAAATTGGGGACAGGGGGAACACCC. Protein: CASSKLGTGGTP. The whole CDR3 sequence reads CASSKLGTGGTPLHF.

Comment on this clone: The read terminates 3 residues ahead of where the CDR3 ends, so the germline J gene completes it. The chain is built from TRBV30 and TRBJ1-5, with a possible D match to TRBD1 (6 bases). The length of the CDR3 is 13 residues. Per the germline V gene, CDR1 is GTSNPN and CDR2 is SVGIG (reference sequence). The V gene lost 1 base and the J gene lost 3 bases, with 7 bases spanning the gap. CDR3 amino acids: CAWSDRDNQPQHF. The CDR3 bases that were read are TGTGCCTGGAGTGACAGGGACAATCAGCCC.

As concerns this clone: Read data end 3 residues before the CDR3 end; the end is taken from the germline J gene. V is TRBV6-2 or TRBV6-3 and J is TRBJ2-4; 9 positions match TRBD1. CDR3 length equals 14 residues. Germline loops: CDR1 MNHEY, CDR2 SVGEGT. The CDR3 protein is CASSYTGGADGQYF. CDR3 DNA, as far as it was read: TGTGCCAGCAGTTACACAGGGGGCGCGGATGGT.

Turning to this clone: Read sequence stops 3 residues before the CDR3 end, and the germline J gene provides the missing end. This chain connects TRBV5-1 to TRBJ2-3, with TRBD2 identical over 13 bases. Germline trimming cut 4 bases from V and 1 base from J; bases unmatched to any gene: 3. The germline V gene encodes CDR1 SGHRS and CDR2 YFSETQ. CDR3 length: 16 amino acids. The DNA read from the CDR3 is TGCGCCAGCAGCCTAGGGACTAGCGGGGGCACAGATACG. Amino acids: CASSLGTSGGTDT. The complete CDR3 reads CASSLGTSGGTDTQYF.

Details on this clone: The CDR3 extends 3 residues past the end of the read, so its final part is completed from the germline J gene. The V and J genes are TRBV20-1 and TRBJ2-3, with TRBD2 matching over 10 bases. V dropped 7 bases and J dropped 5; count of bases not matched to a gene: 9. The V gene's germline CDR1 is DFQATT and CDR2 SNEGSKA (reference sequence). This CDR3 contains 14 residues. Here the CDR3 reads CSVSKREGRDTQYF. The DNA read from the CDR3 is TGCAGTGTATCCAAGCGGGAGGGCCGAGATACG.

The CDR3 sequence is CASSPTGFQETQYF. CDR3 bases read: TGTGCCAGCAGTCCCACAGGGTTCCAGGAGACG. The V call is TRBV7-3, the J call TRBJ2-3; maybe TRBD1 (6 bases). From the germline J gene comes the end of the CDR3, since the read stops 3 residues before it. The CDR3 totals 14 residues. Germline V CDR1 and CDR2: SGHTA, FQGTGA.

As concerns this clone: From the germline J gene comes the end of the CDR3, since the read stops 3 residues before it. The V gene is TRBV28, the J gene TRBJ2-3; D remains ambiguous. Germline CDR1 and CDR2: MDHEN and SYDVKM. This CDR3 has 15 amino acids. Trimming pared 6 bases from V and 7 bases from J, leaving 20 bases between. The chain's CDR3 is CASSPGAAAAHTQYF. The sequenced CDR3 bases are TGTGCCAGCAGCCCCGGCGCGGCGGCAGCACATACG.

Partial CDR3 DNA: TGTGCCAGCAGCACGGGGGGATCCGACGAG. This translates into CASSTGGSDE. The full CDR3 protein is CASSTGGSDEQYF. The chain combines TRBV7-9 with TRBJ2-7; 7 positions match TRBD2. The CDR3 extends 3 residues past the end of the read, so its final part is completed from the germline J gene. Germline CDR1 SEHNR, CDR2 FQNEAQ (reference sequence). The CDR3 extends over 13 amino acids. J gave up 5 bases and V 5 bases, and 6 bases lay outside the gene matches.

About this clone: The CDR3 goes on 3 residues after the read ends, and that part is filled in from the germline J gene. The chain recombines TRBV12-3 or TRBV12-4 with TRBJ2-5; D possibly matches TRBD1 or TRBD2 (6 bases each). The CDR3 loop spans 13 amino acids. Trimming pared 5 bases from V and 5 bases from J, leaving 12 bases between. CDR3 DNA (partial): TGTGCCAGCAGTCAGGGGAGGAAGGAGACC. Protein product: CASSQGRKET. The complete CDR3 protein is CASSQGRKETQYF.

About this clone: With the read ending 3 residues before the CDR3 end, the germline J gene is used to fill in that end. The V call is TRBV14, the J call TRBJ2-3; 7 nucleotides agree with TRBD2. Germline V lookup: CDR1 SGHDN, CDR2 FVKESK. The CDR3 runs to 16 residues. Germline trimming cut 4 bases from V and 0 bases from J; bases unmatched to any gene: 7. Incomplete CDR3 DNA: TGTGCCAGCAGCCCGGAGGCGGGACTAAGCACAGATACG. This encodes CASSPEAGLSTDT. In full, the CDR3 is CASSPEAGLSTDTQYF. Drawing the rest from reference TRBV14 and TRBJ2-3, the complete variable domain is EAGVTQFPSHSVIEKGQTVTLRCDPISGHDNLYWYRRVMGKEIKFLLHFVKESKQDESGMPNNRFLAERTGGTYSTLKVQPAELEDSGVYFCASSPEAGLSTDTQYFGPGTRLTVL.

As to this clone: With the read ending 3 residues before the CDR3 end, the germline J gene is used to fill in that end. The J gene is TRBJ2-7, the V gene TRBV5-4; 9 bases match TRBD2. Germline CDR1 SGHNT, CDR2 YYREEE (reference sequence). V lost 0 bases to trimming and J lost 0 bases; unmatched junction nucleotides: 4. This CDR3 contains 16 residues. The CDR3 bases that were read are TGTGCCAGCAGCTTGGAACTAGCGGGCCCCTCCTACGAG. Translated, it gives CASSLELAGPSYE. The CDR3 as a whole reads CASSLELAGPSYEQYF.

Judged by frequency, this clone is medium-sized. The CDR3 end is not reached by the read, which stops 3 residues before it; the germline J gene fills it in. The V and J genes are TRBV13 and TRBJ2-7; possible D gene TRBD2, 6 bases. Germline CDR1 and CDR2: PRHDT and FYEKMQ (reference sequence). The V end was cut by 1 base, the J end by 5 bases, with 9 bases between. The CDR3 is 13 residues long. This chain's CDR3 is CASSLEERDEQYF. The DNA read from the CDR3 is TGTGCCAGCAGCTTAGAGGAGCGGGACGAG.